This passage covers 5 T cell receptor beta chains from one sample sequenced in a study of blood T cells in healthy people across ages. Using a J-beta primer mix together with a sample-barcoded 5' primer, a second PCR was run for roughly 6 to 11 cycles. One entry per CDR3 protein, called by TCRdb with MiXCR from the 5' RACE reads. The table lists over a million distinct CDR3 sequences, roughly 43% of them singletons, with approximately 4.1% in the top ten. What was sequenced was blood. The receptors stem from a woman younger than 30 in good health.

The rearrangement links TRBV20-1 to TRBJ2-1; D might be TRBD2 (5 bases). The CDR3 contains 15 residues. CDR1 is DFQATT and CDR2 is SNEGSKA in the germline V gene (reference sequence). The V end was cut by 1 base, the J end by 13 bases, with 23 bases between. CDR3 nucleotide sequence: TGCAGTGCTAGAGTTAGCAGAGGGAATGGAGAGACCCAGTTCTTC. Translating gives CSARVSRGNGETQFF.

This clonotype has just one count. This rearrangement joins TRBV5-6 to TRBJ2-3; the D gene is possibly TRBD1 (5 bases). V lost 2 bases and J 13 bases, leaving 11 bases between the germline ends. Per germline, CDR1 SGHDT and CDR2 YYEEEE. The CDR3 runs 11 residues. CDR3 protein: CASSFRQGEYF. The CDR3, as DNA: TGTGCCAGCAGCTTCAGGCAGGGCGAGTATTTT.

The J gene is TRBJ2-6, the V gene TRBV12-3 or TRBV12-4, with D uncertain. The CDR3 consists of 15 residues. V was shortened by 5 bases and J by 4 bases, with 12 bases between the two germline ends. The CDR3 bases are TGTGCCAGCAGTAAGAGGCGGTTCGGGGCCAACGTCCTGACTTTC. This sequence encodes CASSKRRFGANVLTF.

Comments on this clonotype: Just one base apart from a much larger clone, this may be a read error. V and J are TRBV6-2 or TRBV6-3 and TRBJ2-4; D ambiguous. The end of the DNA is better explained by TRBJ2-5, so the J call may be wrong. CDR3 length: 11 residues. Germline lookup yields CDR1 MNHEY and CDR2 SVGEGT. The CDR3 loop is CASSYEETQYF. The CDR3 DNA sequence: TGTGCCAGCAGTTACGAGGAGACCCAGTACTTC.

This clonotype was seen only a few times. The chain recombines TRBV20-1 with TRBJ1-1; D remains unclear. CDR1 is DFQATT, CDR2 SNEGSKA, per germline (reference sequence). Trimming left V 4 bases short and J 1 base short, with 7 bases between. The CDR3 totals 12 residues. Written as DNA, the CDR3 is TGCAGTGCTAAGCGACAGAACACTGAAGCTTTCTTT. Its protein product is CSAKRQNTEAFF.